A selection of T cell receptor beta chains follows, all from one sample in a study of blood T cell repertoires in COVID-19. Generated by immunoSEQ multiplex PCR, the TCRdb table keeps only in-frame clones and is missing some. Here the sample spans some 260,000 clones, roughly 84% being singletons. Source material: peripheral blood. These receptor sequences come from a woman aged 40 to 55 who had recovered from COVID-19. The CDR3 runs from the conserved cysteine through the conserved F or W.

>TRBJ2-3|TRBV27|16
CASRYRGLGYTDTQYF
>TRBJ2-1|TRBV2|15
CASSDTSVAYNEQFF
>TRBJ2-7|TRBV7-2|14
CASSFFDRSYEQYF
>TRBJ2-5|TRBV7-2|18
CASSIGSSGRSWGETQYF
>TRBJ2-5|TRBV29-1|13
CSASRGGVETQYF
>TRBJ1-5|TRBV7-2|12
CASSSDNQPQHF
>TRBJ1-4|TRBV3-1/TRBV3-2|16
CASSQDWTARGEKLFF
>TRBJ2-3|TRBV5-1|15
CASSLQGKSTDTQYF
>TRBJ2-5|TRBV5-1|15
CASSLGTVIQETQYF
>TRBJ1-2|TRBV27|16
CASSLRPAAGRYGYTF
>TRBJ1-4|TRBV5-1|15
CASSASGNPNEKLFF
>TRBJ2-1|TRBV18|13
CASSPRQHNEQFF
>TRBJ2-1|TRBV11-3|13
CASGLSAFNEQFF
>TRBJ2-7|TRBV11-3|16
CASSLEKGGGSYEQYF
>TRBJ2-5|TRBV7-2|16
CASSLTLLGLAETQYF
>TRBJ2-3|TRBV20-1|9
CRPGDTQYF
>TRBJ2-7|TRBV7-2|15
CASSADGQFSYEQYF
>TRBJ1-2|TRBV19|15
CASSGIEDRYYGYTF
>TRBJ2-3|TRBV9|17
CASSVGTSRKSTDTQYF
>TRBJ2-7|TRBV27|13
CASSWQAYYEQYF
>TRBJ2-1|TRBV20-1|17
CSASRQGTVAGYNEQFF
>TRBJ2-7|TRBV4-3|15
CASSQGPGLTYEQYF
>TRBJ2-5|TRBV7-2|15
CASSRLAGAIETQYF
>TRBJ1-5|TRBV7-9|16
CASSPAGQGGDQPQHF
>TRBJ1-1|TRBV11-3|15
CASSFKKGAGTEAFF
>TRBJ2-3|TRBV11-2|16
CASSLVGTGARDTQYF
>TRBJ1-2|TRBV10-3|13
CAISEAGNYGYTF
>TRBJ1-1|TRBV29-1|12
CSVEEGGSEAFF
>TRBJ2-7|TRBV12-3/TRBV12-4|12
CASRRDSYEQYF
>TRBJ1-5|TRBV7-2|14
CASSLAQTFQPQHF
>TRBJ2-1|TRBV29-1|13
CSVEVMRSDEQFF
>TRBJ2-2|TRBV29-1|16
CSVDSSGGFGTGELFF
>TRBJ1-4|TRBV19|12
CASSLTNEKLFF
>TRBJ2-7|TRBV19|18
CASSIASVGQGAAYEQYF
>TRBJ1-5|TRBV2|16
CASRDRLGQGNQPQHF
>TRBJ2-1|TRBV4-3|17
CASSQDPSGGVKDEQFF
>TRBJ1-5|TRBV19|13
CASSEGAGQPQHF
>TRBJ1-6|TRBV11-3|13
CASSRTADSPLHF
>TRBJ1-1|TRBV11-2|15
CASSLTQGANTEAFF
>TRBJ2-4|TRBV6-1|16
CASSERLAGLGNIQYF
>TRBJ2-3|TRBV4-3|15
CASSQDRGISDTQYF
>TRBJ1-6|TRBV19|15
CASSTGARYNSPLHF